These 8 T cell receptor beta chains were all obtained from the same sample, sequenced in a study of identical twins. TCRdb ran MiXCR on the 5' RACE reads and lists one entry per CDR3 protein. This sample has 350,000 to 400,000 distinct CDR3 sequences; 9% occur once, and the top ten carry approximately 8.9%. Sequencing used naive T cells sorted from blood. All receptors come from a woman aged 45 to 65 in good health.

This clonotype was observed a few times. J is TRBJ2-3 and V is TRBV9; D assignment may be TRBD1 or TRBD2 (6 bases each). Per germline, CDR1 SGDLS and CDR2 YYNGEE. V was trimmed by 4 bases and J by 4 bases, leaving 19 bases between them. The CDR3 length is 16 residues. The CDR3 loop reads CASSPGAEGGADTQYF. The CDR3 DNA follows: TGTGCCAGCAGCCCCGGGGCGGAGGGGGGCGCAGATACGCAGTATTTT.

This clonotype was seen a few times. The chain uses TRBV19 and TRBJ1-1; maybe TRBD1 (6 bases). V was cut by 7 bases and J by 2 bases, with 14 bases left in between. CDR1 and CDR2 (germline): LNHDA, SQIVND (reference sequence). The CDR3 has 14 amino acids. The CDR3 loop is CASTLGGGNTEAFF. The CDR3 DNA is TGTGCCAGTACCCTAGGAGGGGGTAACACTGAAGCTTTCTTT.

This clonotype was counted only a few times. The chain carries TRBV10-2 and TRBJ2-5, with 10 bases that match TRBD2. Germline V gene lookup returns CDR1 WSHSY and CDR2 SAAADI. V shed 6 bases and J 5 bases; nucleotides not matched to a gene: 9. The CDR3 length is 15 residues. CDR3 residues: CASSSGTSVWETQYF. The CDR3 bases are TGCGCCAGCAGCTCCGGGACTAGCGTTTGGGAGACCCAGTACTTC.

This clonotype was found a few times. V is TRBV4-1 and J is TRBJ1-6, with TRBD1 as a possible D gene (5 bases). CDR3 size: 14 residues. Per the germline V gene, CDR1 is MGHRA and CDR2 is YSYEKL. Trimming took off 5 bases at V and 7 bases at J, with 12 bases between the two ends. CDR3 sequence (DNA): TGCGCCAGCAGCAGGGGCAGGTTCAATTCACCCCTCCACTTT. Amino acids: CASSRGRFNSPLHF.

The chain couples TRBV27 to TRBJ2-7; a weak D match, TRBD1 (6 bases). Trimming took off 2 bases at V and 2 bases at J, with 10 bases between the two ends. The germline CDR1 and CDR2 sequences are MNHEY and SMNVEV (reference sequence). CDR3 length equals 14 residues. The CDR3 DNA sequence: TGTGCCAGCAGTTTAATTGGACAGACCTACGAGCAGTACTTC. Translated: CASSLIGQTYEQYF.

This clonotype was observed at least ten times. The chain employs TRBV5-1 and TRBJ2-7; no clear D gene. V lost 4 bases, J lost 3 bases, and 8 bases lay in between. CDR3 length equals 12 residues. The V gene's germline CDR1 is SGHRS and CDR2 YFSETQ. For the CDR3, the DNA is TGCGCCAGCAGCCCTCAGAGCTACGAGCAGTACTTC. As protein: CASSPQSYEQYF.

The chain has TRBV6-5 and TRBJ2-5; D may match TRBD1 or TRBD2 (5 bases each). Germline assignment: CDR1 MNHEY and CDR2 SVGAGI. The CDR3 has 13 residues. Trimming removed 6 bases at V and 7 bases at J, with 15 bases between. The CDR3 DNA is TGTGCCAGCAGGGTGGCCGGTGGGGGGACCCAGTACTTC. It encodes CASRVAGGGTQYF.

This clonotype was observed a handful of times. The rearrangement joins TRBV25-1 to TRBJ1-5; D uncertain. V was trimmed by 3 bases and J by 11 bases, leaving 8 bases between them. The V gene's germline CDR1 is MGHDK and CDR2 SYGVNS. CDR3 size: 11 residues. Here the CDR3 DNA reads TGTGCCAGCAGTGATCTATGGGCCCAGCATTTT. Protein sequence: CASSDLWAQHF.